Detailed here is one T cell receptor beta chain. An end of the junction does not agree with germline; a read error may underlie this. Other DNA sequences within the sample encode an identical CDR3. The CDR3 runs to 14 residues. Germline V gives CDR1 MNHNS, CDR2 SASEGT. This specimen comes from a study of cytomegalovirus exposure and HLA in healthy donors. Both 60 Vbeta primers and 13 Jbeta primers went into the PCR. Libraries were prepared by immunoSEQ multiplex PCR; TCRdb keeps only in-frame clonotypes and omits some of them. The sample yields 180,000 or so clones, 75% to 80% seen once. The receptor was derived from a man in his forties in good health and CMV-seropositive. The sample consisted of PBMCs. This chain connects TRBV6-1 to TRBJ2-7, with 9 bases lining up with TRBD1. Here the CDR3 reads CASSEGQGYYEQYF. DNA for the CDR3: TGTGCCAGCAGTGAGGGACAGGGATACTACGAACAGTACTTC.